One and the same sample provided the 9 T cell receptor beta chains below, sequenced in a study of regulatory T cells in long-lasting Graves disease. Described time point: persistent/refractory GD, antithyroid drugs over 5 years with positive TRAb. PBMCs were the source of the RNA used for TCR sequencing. Arm-PCR of CDR3 regions and iRepertoire HTBI primers were the basis on which TCR beta libraries were built. TCRdb itself ran the multiplex PCR reads through MiXCR, one entry per CDR3 protein. The sample carries approximately 400,000 distinct CDR3 sequences, less than 25% recorded once. The sample consisted of peripheral blood mononuclear cells (PBMCs), taken when the disease was refractory, from a patient treated with antithyroid drugs. All receptors come from a female donor with Graves disease.

This clonotype was seen ten or more times. This rearrangement joins TRBV12-3 or TRBV12-4 to TRBJ1-5; D is uncertain. The CDR3 is 14 amino acids. The V and J ends lost 7 bases and 2 bases respectively, with 12 bases between them. CDR3 sequence (DNA): TGTGCCAGCAATATAGGGTGGGGCAATCAGCCCCAGCATTTT. Translation: CASNIGWGNQPQHF.

Note on this clonotype: Being one base from a much bigger clone, this may be a read error. The chain recombines TRBV6-5 with TRBJ1-1; D is unclear. CDR3 length: 14 residues. Deletions cut 2 bases from V and 13 bases from J, with 20 bases between. In germline, CDR1 is MNHEY, CDR2 SVGAGI. CDR3 protein: CASSYTWDRGAVFF. In DNA, the CDR3 is TGTGCCAGCAGTTACACTTGGGATCGGGGTGCAGTTTTCTTT.

This clonotype was found a few times. J is TRBJ1-6 and V is TRBV7-6; D gene ambiguous. This CDR3 contains 13 residues. Trimming took 2 bases from V and 8 from J, leaving 7 bases between them. Germline loops: CDR1 SGHVS, CDR2 FNYEAQ. The DNA of the CDR3 is TGTGCCAGCAGCTTAAAGCCGGATTCACCCCTCCACTTT. This codes for CASSLKPDSPLHF. Complete variable domain (other parts from reference TRBV7-6 and TRBJ1-6): GAGVSQSPRYKVTKRGQDVALRCDPISGHVSLYWYRQALGQGPEFLTYFNYEAQQDKSGLPNDRFSAERPEGSISTLTIQRTEQRDSAMYRCASSLKPDSPLHFGNGTRLTVT.

As for this clonotype: At one end, the junction sequence differs from germline, possibly due to a read error. This CDR3 is CSARGGSADLF. CDR3 nucleotides: TGCAGTGCTAGAGGTGGTAGCGCTGATTTGTTC. The rearrangement links TRBV20-1 to TRBJ2-7; tentative D call: TRBD2 (5 bases). Germline lookup yields CDR1 DFQATT and CDR2 SNEGSKA (reference sequence). CDR3 length: 11 amino acids.

The rearrangement links TRBV29-1 to TRBJ2-7; 11 bases match TRBD2. The CDR3 consists of 13 residues. The V gene end was trimmed by 7 bases and the J gene end by 2 bases; junction bases not matched to a gene: 4. The germline V gene encodes CDR1 SQVTM and CDR2 ANQGSEA. The CDR3 DNA sequence: TGCAGCGCTACTAGCGGGAGAACCTACGAGCAGTACTTC. It translates to CSATSGRTYEQYF.

The gene calls are TRBV9 and TRBJ2-2; TRBD2 matches 8 bases. The CDR3 loop spans 15 amino acids. The V segment lost 4 bases and the J segment 6 bases; nucleotides outside the gene matches: 8. Germline-derived CDR1 and CDR2 are SGDLS and YYNGEE. The CDR3 DNA sequence: TGTGCCAGCAGCTCCGGGACTAGTGCTTCCGGGGAGCTGTTTTTT. Translating it yields CASSSGTSASGELFF.

This clonotype occurred many times. The chain uses TRBV20-1 and TRBJ2-5; 9 bases agree with TRBD1. In germline, CDR1 is DFQATT, CDR2 SNEGSKA (reference sequence). This CDR3 comprises 15 residues. Losses at the gene ends were 5 bases for V and 1 base for J; bases not matched to a gene: 8. The CDR3 sequence: CSALTGGGTQETQYF. The CDR3 region has the DNA TGCAGTGCTCTGACAGGGGGGGGGACCCAAGAGACCCAGTACTTC.

The sample holds a few counts of this clonotype. The gene calls are TRBV6-1 and TRBJ2-4; D unclear. This CDR3 has 15 amino acids. The V gene's germline CDR1 is MNHNS and CDR2 SASEGT. The V end was cut by 6 bases, the J end by 2 bases, with 14 bases between. CDR3 in DNA: TGTGCCAGCAGCACAAGGAGAGAGACCAAAAACATTCAGTACTTC. It is translated as CASSTRRETKNIQYF.

This clonotype showed up just a few times. This chain uses TRBV5-5 with TRBJ1-1; 7 bases align to TRBD1. Germline CDR1 SGHKS, CDR2 YYEKEE (reference sequence). The CDR3 spans 14 residues. With V trimmed by 3 bases and J by 5 bases, 7 bases remained unmatched. The CDR3 sequence: CASSSRDSLTEAFF. CDR3 DNA sequence: TGTGCCAGCAGCTCCCGGGACAGTTTGACTGAAGCTTTCTTT.